A single sample gave rise to the 20 T cell receptor beta chains below, sequenced in a study of T cells in localized non-small cell lung cancer. Generated by immunoSEQ multiplex PCR, the TCRdb table keeps only in-frame clones and is missing some. The data show about 52,000 clones, approximately 86% seen once. Here the sequenced sample was PBMCs, taken before any cancer treatment. Every receptor here comes from a female donor with stage II lung adenocarcinoma.

This clone was counted between two and nine times. CDR3 sequence: CASTQGRNGYTF. DNA for the CDR3: TGTGCCAGTACTCAAGGGCGAAATGGCTACACCTTC. The genes are TRBV19 and TRBJ1-2; D is unclear. Trimming removed 7 bases from V and 6 bases from J, with 12 bases in between. CDR3 length: 12 amino acids. Germline V gene data show CDR1 as LNHDA and CDR2 as SQIVND (reference sequence).

The rearrangement joins TRBV6-1 to TRBJ2-2; D is unclear. V lost 7 bases, J lost 6 bases, and 12 bases lay in between. Germline CDR1 MNHNS, CDR2 SASEGT. The CDR3 spans 13 residues. The CDR3 bases are TGTGCCAGCAAAGCGTCGGAGTCCGGGGAGCTGTTTTTT. It encodes CASKASESGELFF.

The CDR3 DNA reads as TGTGCCAGCAGCGTTCAACCTGGGGCCAACGTCCTGACTTTC. Translated, it gives CASSVQPGANVLTF. The rearrangement joins TRBV9 to TRBJ2-6; D is uncertain. Germline values: CDR1 SGDLS, CDR2 YYNGEE. V lost 2 bases and J 2 bases, leaving 5 bases between the germline ends. The CDR3 has 14 residues.

The chain is built from TRBV20-1 and TRBJ1-1, with TRBD1 as a possible D gene (6 bases). Trimming cost V 6 bases and J 6 bases, with 11 bases left between them. CDR3 length: 11 amino acids. The germline gives CDR1 DFQATT, CDR2 SNEGSKA (reference sequence). CDR3 in amino acids: CSAPRTAEAFF. As DNA, the CDR3 is TGCAGTGCCCCCCGGACAGCTGAAGCTTTCTTT.

The chain uses TRBV9 and TRBJ2-1; D unclear. The V end lost 4 bases, the J end lost 8 bases, and 13 bases lay between the germline ends. The CDR3 covers 13 residues. Germline CDR1 and CDR2: SGDLS and YYNGEE. CDR3 bases: TGTGCCAGCAGCCTTCAACGCTTGGATGAGCAGTTCTTC. This gives the protein CASSLQRLDEQFF.

The genes are TRBV30 and TRBJ1-5, with D possibly matching TRBD1 (5 bases). CDR3 size: 15 residues. Germline CDR1 and CDR2: GTSNPN and SVGIG (reference sequence). Trimming shortened V by 2 bases and J by 3 bases, and 14 bases separated the two germline ends. CDR3 loop: CAWSQPTAFNQPQHF. The CDR3 DNA sequence: TGTGCCTGGAGTCAACCGACAGCTTTCAATCAGCCCCAGCATTTT.

The chain links TRBV25-1 to TRBJ2-3, with 10 bases fitting TRBD1. There are 15 residues in the CDR3. The V segment lost 4 bases and the J segment 4 bases; nucleotides outside the gene matches: 5. The germline V gene encodes CDR1 MGHDK and CDR2 SYGVNS. CDR3 in amino acids: CASSGGDRGPDTQYF. The CDR3 DNA is TGTGCCAGCAGTGGGGGGGACAGGGGACCAGATACGCAGTATTTT.

This clone appeared once. The chain couples TRBV9 to TRBJ2-1, with 7 bases that match TRBD2. Losses at the gene ends were 4 bases for V and 0 bases for J; bases not matched to a gene: 7. CDR1 is SGDLS, CDR2 YYNGEE, per germline. The CDR3 extends over 16 amino acids. The CDR3 region is CASSSQSGDSYNEQFF. In DNA form, the CDR3 reads TGTGCCAGCAGCTCACAAAGCGGGGACTCCTACAATGAGCAGTTCTTC.

The chain links TRBV27 to TRBJ1-2; D is ambiguous. The V end lost 4 bases, the J end lost 6 bases, and 15 bases lay between the germline ends. The length of the CDR3 is 14 residues. In germline, CDR1 is MNHEY, CDR2 SMNVEV (reference sequence). CDR3 region: CASSSVGGLDGYTF. The CDR3 nucleotides read TGTGCCAGCAGTTCGGTAGGCGGCCTTGATGGCTACACCTTC.

The chain combines TRBV11-2 with TRBJ2-7; TRBD2 matches at 12 bases. The V gene end was trimmed by 5 bases and the J gene end by 5 bases; junction bases not matched to a gene: 4. Germline CDR1 reads SGHAT; CDR2 reads FQNNGV. The CDR3 length is 14 residues. The CDR3 DNA is TGTGCCAGCAGCCGGACTAGCGGGGTTCACGAGCAGTACTTC. Amino acids: CASSRTSGVHEQYF.

The rearrangement joins TRBV25-1 to TRBJ1-1; maybe TRBD1 (6 bases). In germline, CDR1 is MGHDK, CDR2 SYGVNS. V was shortened by 1 base and J by 5 bases, with 14 bases between the two germline ends. The CDR3 covers 15 residues. CDR3 residues: CASSEWGKGGTEAFF. CDR3 nucleotide sequence: TGTGCCAGCAGTGAATGGGGGAAGGGGGGTACTGAAGCTTTCTTT. Combining the CDR3 with reference TRBV25-1 and TRBJ1-1 gives the whole variable domain EADIYQTPRYLVIGTGKKITLECSQTMGHDKMYWYQQDPGMELHLIHYSYGVNSTEKGDLSSESTVSRIRTEHFPLTLESARPSHTSQYLCASSEWGKGGTEAFFGQGTRLTVV.

This rearrangement joins TRBV5-8 to TRBJ1-1; a weak D match, TRBD1 (5 bases). Germline CDR1 and CDR2: SGHTS and YDEGEE. V lost 2 bases, J lost 1 base, and 21 bases lay in between. The CDR3 is 18 amino acids. The CDR3 reads CASSFHWGGIEANTEAFF. CDR3 nucleotides: TGTGCCAGCAGCTTTCATTGGGGGGGGATCGAGGCGAACACTGAAGCTTTCTTT.

The chain combines TRBV12-5 with TRBJ1-4; D gene unclear. In germline, CDR1 is LGHNT, CDR2 FRNRAP. This CDR3 contains 14 residues. Between the trimmed V and J ends, which lost 3 bases and 1 base, there was a span of 6 bases. The CDR3 sequence: CASGLWGTNEKLFF. The DNA for the CDR3 is TGTGCTAGTGGTTTATGGGGAACTAATGAAAAACTGTTTTTT.

This clone came up a few times. V is TRBV6-5 and J is TRBJ1-1; D possibly corresponds to TRBD1 (6 bases). Trimming removed 4 bases from V and 1 base from J, with 10 bases in between. Germline-derived CDR1 and CDR2 are MNHEY and SVGAGI. The CDR3 is made up of 14 amino acids. The CDR3 DNA follows: TGTGCCAGCAGTTCCCCGACAGGGAACACTGAAGCTTTCTTT. As protein: CASSSPTGNTEAFF.

The chain has TRBV2 and TRBJ1-1; no clear D. The V end lost 2 bases, the J end lost 2 bases, and 9 bases lay between the germline ends. Looked up from germline, CDR1 is SNHLY and CDR2 is FYNNEI. The CDR3 runs 14 residues. DNA for the CDR3: TGTGCCAGCAGTGAATACGGGTCAAACACTGAAGCTTTCTTT. It yields the protein CASSEYGSNTEAFF.

This sequence joins TRBV27 and TRBJ1-6, with 8 bases matching TRBD1. Germline loops: CDR1 MNHEY, CDR2 SMNVEV (reference sequence). The J segment lost 11 bases and the V segment lost 2 bases, leaving 2 bases of the junction unmatched. This CDR3 region has 13 residues. CDR3 coding DNA: TGTGCCAGCAGTTTAGACAGGGGTACACCCCTCCACTTT. Amino acid sequence: CASSLDRGTPLHF.

The chain uses TRBV5-1 and TRBJ2-7; the D gene is possibly TRBD1 (6 bases). The V gene's germline CDR1 is SGHRS and CDR2 YFSETQ. This CDR3 is built from 14 residues. The germline V and J ends were trimmed by 2 bases and 1 base, with 10 bases remaining between them. The CDR3: CASSLQGGSYEQYF. The CDR3 region has the DNA TGCGCCAGCAGCTTACAGGGTGGGTCCTACGAGCAGTACTTC.

The chain employs TRBV5-1 and TRBJ2-5, with D maybe TRBD2 (6 bases). Trimming removed 4 bases from V and 3 bases from J, with 19 bases in between. The germline gives CDR1 SGHRS, CDR2 YFSETQ. This CDR3 has 16 amino acids. CDR3 amino acids: CASSRGPGVGEETQYF. CDR3 coding DNA: TGCGCCAGCAGCCGAGGACCGGGGGTAGGGGAAGAGACCCAGTACTTC.

This chain connects TRBV9 to TRBJ2-5; the D is unclear. The CDR3 extends over 12 amino acids. Trimming removed 0 bases from V and 4 bases from J, with 4 bases in between. The germline V gene encodes CDR1 SGDLS and CDR2 YYNGEE. The CDR3 here is CASSVATETQYF. The CDR3 nucleotides are TGTGCCAGCAGCGTAGCCACAGAGACCCAGTACTTC.

This chain links TRBV5-1 with TRBJ1-4; D is possibly TRBD1 (6 bases). CDR1 and CDR2 (germline): SGHRS, YFSETQ. The CDR3 spans 17 residues. Trimming pared 4 bases from V and 4 bases from J, leaving 20 bases between. For the CDR3, the DNA is TGCGCCAGCAGCGTCGGAACAGGGAATGCAGATAATGAAAAACTGTTTTTT. It codes for CASSVGTGNADNEKLFF.